Here is one T cell receptor (beta chain) with its context. What it binds is not known. These data belong to a study of CXCR3-negative and CXCR3-positive naive CD8 T cells. Broader study findings: Hydrophobicity was higher for TRB CDR3s found in CXCR3-positive naive cells than in CXCR3-negative naive cells.

This CDR3 region has 15 residues. Germline V gives CDR1 MNHEY, CDR2 SVGAGI. A CD45RO-CCR7+CD27+CD95- profile was what naive CD8+ T cells displayed. Carrying UMI labels, the TRB cDNA libraries were prepared through 5' RACE. TCRdb reprocessed the 5' RACE reads and keeps a single row for each CDR3 protein, giving no DNA. This sample contains around 84,000 distinct CDR3 sequences. The sample consisted of naive CXCR3+ CD8+ T cells from blood. Specified subset: CD45RO-CCR7+CD27+CD95- naive CD8+ T cells expressing CXCR3 (TNR3+). The clonotype was recovered from a human donor in good health. Some clones in this sample may be carry-over from other donors' samples. This chain uses TRBV6-5 with TRBJ2-6; TCRdb reports TRBD1, a call that lacks DNA to check it against. The CDR3 reads CASSYGGAGANVLTF.